The present T cell receptor beta chain was sequenced within a study of blood T cell repertoires in COVID-19. The CDR3 loop spans 13 amino acids. V was cut by 4 bases and J by 8 bases, with 14 bases left in between. Generated by immunoSEQ multiplex PCR, the TCRdb table keeps only in-frame clones and is missing some. Of under 250,000 clones in the sample, roughly 85% are singletons; the top ten hold around 10%. Those who participated ranged in age from about 18 to 89 years and resided in about two dozen US areas. Membership in each cohort depended on participant-reported clinical history. The specimen sequenced was PBMCs or T cells enriched from blood (not recorded which). This clonotype was obtained from a woman aged 45-65 years with acute COVID-19. This chain uses TRBV12-3 or TRBV12-4 with TRBJ1-1, with D possibly TRBD1 on 6 matching bases. The chain's CDR3 is CASSSDLDREAFF. CDR3 in DNA: TGTGCCAGCAGTTCCGATCTAGACAGGGAAGCTTTCTTT.